This entry features one TCR beta chain sequence. Documented time point: peripheral blood 6 weeks after treatment start. The sample comes from a study of PD-L1 blockade in urothelial cancer. Study in general: Analyses were performed on blood at 3 weeks after treatment start (the second dose) and at 6 weeks.

This CDR3 is built from 14 residues. Per the germline V gene, CDR1 is MNHEY and CDR2 is SVGAGI. V lost 2 bases and J 0 bases, leaving 5 bases between the germline ends. TCRdb keeps only in-frame clones here, not all; method: immunoSEQ multiplex PCR. The sample has about 130,000 clones, more than 75% seen once. This material consisted of PBMCs, taken around atezolizumab (anti-PD-L1) treatment. This TCR came from a man aged 50 to 60 with urothelial cancer. V usage is TRBV6-5 and J usage is TRBJ1-3; D gene ambiguous. The CDR3 region has the DNA TGTGCCAGCAGTTACAGCGGCTCTGGAAACACCATATATTTT. This sequence encodes CASSYSGSGNTIYF.